Each of the 25 T cell receptor beta chains below was sequenced from the same sample in a study of CD8+CD57+ T cells in acquired aplastic anemia. Whoever was chosen for sequencing had shown CD8+CD57+ cell expansion by flow cytometry. Genomic DNA acted as the template from which TCR beta VDJ combination and CDR3 sequence profiling were carried out. One entry per CDR3 protein, called by TCRdb with MiXCR from the reads. The table includes around 200,000 distinct CDR3 sequences, 48% detected once. Source material: sorted CD4+, CD8+, or CD8+CD57+ T cells (not recorded which) from PBMCs. The receptor set was obtained from a human donor with aplastic anemia.

This clonotype was detected only a few times. The rearrangement links TRBV29-1 to TRBJ2-3; D is perhaps TRBD1 (5 bases). The CDR3 runs to 13 residues. Germline-derived CDR1 and CDR2 are SQVTM and ANQGSEA. V lost 3 bases and J lost 6, with 13 bases in between. DNA of the CDR3: TGCAGCGTTGACGAACAGGTTTTGGATACGCAGTATTTT. This sequence encodes CSVDEQVLDTQYF.

The rearrangement links TRBV2 to TRBJ1-2, with TRBD1 identical over 7 bases. The germline V gene encodes CDR1 SNHLY and CDR2 FYNNEI. Trimming took 2 bases from V and 6 from J; bases not matched to a gene: 3. CDR3 length: 13 residues. CDR3 nucleotides: TGTGCCAGCAGTGAAAGGCAGGGGGATGGCTACACCTTC. Translation: CASSERQGDGYTF.

The CDR3 sequence: CSASKRGHQETQYF. The CDR3 DNA follows: TGCAGTGCTAGTAAGAGGGGACATCAAGAGACCCAGTACTTC. The genes are TRBV20-1 and TRBJ2-5; tentative D call: TRBD1 (6 bases). Deletions cut 3 bases from V and 2 bases from J, with 13 bases between. This CDR3 has 14 residues. Germline lookup yields CDR1 DFQATT and CDR2 SNEGSKA (reference sequence).

The chain recombines TRBV30 with TRBJ1-1; D ambiguous. The CDR3 runs to 11 residues. Germline values: CDR1 GTSNPN, CDR2 SVGIG (reference sequence). The V end was cut by 3 bases, the J end by 2 bases, with 4 bases between. CDR3 in DNA: TGTGCCTGGAGCTTTAACACTGAAGCTTTCTTT. Residues: CAWSFNTEAFF.

This chain connects TRBV24-1 to TRBJ2-1; 10 bases agree with TRBD2. The CDR3 runs 16 residues. Germline CDR1 reads KGHDR; CDR2 reads SFDVKD. With V trimmed by 2 bases and J by 3 bases, 3 bases remained unmatched. The CDR3 DNA reads TGTGCCACCAGTGATTCTAGCGGGAGCCACTACAATGAGCAGTTCTTC. Residues: CATSDSSGSHYNEQFF.

This chain uses TRBV20-1 with TRBJ2-3, with TRBD2 matching 13 bases. The length of the CDR3 is 15 residues. Germline V gives CDR1 DFQATT, CDR2 SNEGSKA (reference sequence). The V and J ends lost 3 bases and 4 bases, in that order; junction bases with no gene match: 4. The CDR3 nucleotides are TGCAGTGCTAGTCCTGGACTAGCGGGAGCAGATACGCAGTATTTT. Encoded protein: CSASPGLAGADTQYF.

This rearrangement joins TRBV9 to TRBJ2-4; D might be TRBD1 (6 bases). V was trimmed by 3 bases and J by 0 bases, leaving 10 bases between them. Germline V gene data show CDR1 as SGDLS and CDR2 as YYNGEE. CDR3 length: 15 amino acids. The CDR3 protein is CASSADRIAKNIQYF. In DNA form, the CDR3 reads TGTGCCAGCAGCGCCGACAGGATAGCCAAAAACATTCAGTACTTC. Together with reference TRBV9 and TRBJ2-4, the CDR3 gives the full variable domain: DSGVTQTPKHLITATGQRVTLRCSPRSGDLSVYWYQQSLDQGLQFLIQYYNGEERAKGNILERFSAQQFPDLHSELNLSSLELGDSALYFCASSADRIAKNIQYFGAGTRLSVL.

The chain is built from TRBV14 and TRBJ1-2; D is ambiguous. The CDR3 has 11 amino acids. Between the trimmed V and J ends, which lost 2 bases and 8 bases, there was a span of 6 bases. CDR1 is SGHDN, CDR2 FVKESK, per germline. The CDR3 bases are TGTGCCAGCAGCCAATTAAGCGGCTACACCTTC. This codes for CASSQLSGYTF.

This clonotype was seen ten or more times. The rearrangement uses TRBV2 and TRBJ1-4, with D possibly TRBD1 on 5 matching bases. The CDR3 contains 15 residues. V gave up 3 bases and J gave up 4 bases, with 12 bases separating them. CDR1 SNHLY and CDR2 FYNNEI come from the germline V gene. CDR3 sequence (DNA): TGTGCCAGCAGTGAGGAGGGGACGGGTAATGAAAAACTGTTTTTT. Amino acids: CASSEEGTGNEKLFF.

This clonotype has more than one count but fewer than ten. J is TRBJ2-7 and V is TRBV10-1, with D possibly being TRBD1 or TRBD2 (6 bases each). Germline V gives CDR1 WNHNN, CDR2 SYGVQD (reference sequence). V was pared by 4 bases and J by 2 bases, with 15 bases between. CDR3 length equals 15 residues. This CDR3 reads CASSVGGSTPYEQYF. The CDR3 bases are TGCGCCAGCAGTGTCGGGGGCTCTACCCCCTACGAGCAGTACTTC.

This clonotype was recorded at least ten times. The gene calls are TRBV9 and TRBJ2-7; 16 bases fit TRBD2. The J segment lost 7 bases and the V segment lost 4 bases, leaving 11 bases of the junction unmatched. From germline, CDR1 is SGDLS and CDR2 YYNGEE. CDR3 size: 17 residues. The CDR3 DNA is TGTGCCAGCAGCCCAGGGACTAGCGGGAGGGTAGGCAATGAGCAGTACTTC. It translates to CASSPGTSGRVGNEQYF. The full variable domain, completed using reference TRBV9 and TRBJ2-7, is DSGVTQTPKHLITATGQRVTLRCSPRSGDLSVYWYQQSLDQGLQFLIQYYNGEERAKGNILERFSAQQFPDLHSELNLSSLELGDSALYFCASSPGTSGRVGNEQYFGPGTRLTVT.

A single count supports this clonotype. A much larger clone differs from this one at a single base, so this may be a read error. The rearrangement joins TRBV4-3 to TRBJ2-7, with 9 bases that match TRBD2. CDR1 and CDR2 from the germline V gene are LGHNA and YSLEER. CDR3 length: 16 amino acids. The CDR3 DNA follows: TGCGCCAGCAGCCAAGAGCCTAGCGGGGTGACCTACGAGCGGTACTTC. This translates into CASSQEPSGVTYERYF.

This clonotype was observed at least ten times. This chain links TRBV7-2 with TRBJ2-1; 9 bases align to TRBD2. The length of the CDR3 is 15 residues. The ends lost 0 bases at V and 6 bases at J; junction bases unmatched: 3. Germline loops: CDR1 SGHTA, CDR2 FQGNSA. The CDR3 DNA follows: TGTGCCAGCAGCTTAGCGCGACTAGCGGCCAATGAGCAGTTCTTC. It is translated as CASSLARLAANEQFF. Combining the CDR3 with reference TRBV7-2 and TRBJ2-1 gives the whole variable domain GAGVSQSPSNKVTEKGKDVELRCDPISGHTALYWYRQSLGQGLEFLIYFQGNSAPDKSGLPSDRFSAERTGGSVSTLTIQRTQQEDSAVYLCASSLARLAANEQFFGPGTRLTVL.

The sample holds many counts of this clonotype. J is TRBJ2-7 and V is TRBV10-3, with TRBD2 as a possible D gene (6 bases). Trimming took off 9 bases at V and 6 bases at J, with 12 bases between the two ends. This CDR3 region has 11 residues. The germline V gene encodes CDR1 ENHRY and CDR2 SYGVKD. This CDR3 is CAIKERAEQYF. The CDR3 nucleotides read TGTGCCATAAAAGAGCGGGCCGAGCAGTACTTC.

This clonotype was seen ten or more times. A read error may account for a junction end that differs from germline. V and J are TRBV18 and TRBJ2-3, with unresolved D. In germline, CDR1 is KGHSH, CDR2 LQKENI. This CDR3 has 13 amino acids. DNA for the CDR3: TGCGCCAGCAGTCCGAGTAGCACAGATACGCAGTATTTT. Translation gives CASSPSSTDTQYF.

The chain links TRBV14 to TRBJ1-1; possible D gene TRBD1, 6 bases. This CDR3 has 14 amino acids. V lost 4 bases and J lost 2, with 11 bases in between. Germline CDR1 reads SGHDN; CDR2 reads FVKESK. The CDR3 DNA reads as TGTGCCAGCAGCCGACAGGCAGCAAACACTGAAGCTTTCTTT. Its translation: CASSRQAANTEAFF.

The rearrangement links TRBV6-4 to TRBJ2-1; D may correspond to TRBD1 or TRBD2 (5 bases each). Looked up from germline, CDR1 is MRHNA and CDR2 is SNTAGT. The CDR3 has 15 amino acids. Trimming pared 3 bases from V and 5 bases from J, leaving 14 bases between. DNA of the CDR3: TGTGCCAGCAGTGAGGGGGAACCCACCAACAATGAGCAGTTCTTC. Residues: CASSEGEPTNNEQFF.

The chain recombines TRBV6-1 with TRBJ1-1; unclear D gene. The CDR3 contains 12 residues. V was trimmed by 7 bases and J by 6 bases, leaving 12 bases between them. Looked up from germline, CDR1 is MNHNS and CDR2 is SASEGT. The CDR3 protein is CASTKEGSEAFF. Here the CDR3 DNA reads TGTGCCAGCACCAAGGAAGGGTCTGAAGCTTTCTTT.

This clonotype has at least ten counts. CDR3 DNA sequence: TGCAGTTCCACAGGTTCCCCTAACTATGGCTACACCTTC. The encoded protein is CSSTGSPNYGYTF. The J gene is TRBJ1-2, the V gene TRBV20-1; a weak D match, TRBD1 (5 bases). CDR1 is DFQATT and CDR2 is SNEGSKA in the germline V gene (reference sequence). The CDR3 loop spans 13 amino acids. Trimming shortened V by 8 bases and J by 0 bases, and 13 bases separated the two germline ends.

V is TRBV7-2 and J is TRBJ1-5; D is undetermined. In germline, CDR1 is SGHTA, CDR2 FQGNSA. The germline V and J ends were trimmed by 6 bases and 5 bases, with 11 bases remaining between them. This CDR3 is built from 13 residues. The CDR3: CASRERLDQPQHF. The DNA for the CDR3 is TGTGCCAGCAGAGAAAGACTTGATCAGCCCCAGCATTTT.

Ten or more counts support this clonotype. The CDR3 coding sequence is TGTGCCAGCACCCCCTCAGGGGCTTATGGCTACACCTTC. It translates to CASTPSGAYGYTF. V is TRBV7-2 and J is TRBJ1-2; perhaps TRBD1 as D (6 bases). The CDR3 covers 13 residues. Trimming removed 7 bases from V and 5 bases from J, with 14 bases in between. Looked up from germline, CDR1 is SGHTA and CDR2 is FQGNSA. Based on the CDR3 plus reference TRBV7-2 and TRBJ1-2, the full variable domain is GAGVSQSPSNKVTEKGKDVELRCDPISGHTALYWYRQSLGQGLEFLIYFQGNSAPDKSGLPSDRFSAERTGGSVSTLTIQRTQQEDSAVYLCASTPSGAYGYTFGSGTRLTVV.

This rearrangement joins TRBV2 to TRBJ2-5; 9 bases fit TRBD2. The ends lost 0 bases at V and 4 bases at J; junction bases unmatched: 3. The CDR3 has 15 residues. Germline V gene data show CDR1 as SNHLY and CDR2 as FYNNEI. The CDR3 sequence: CASSEASGGGETQYF. The CDR3 DNA follows: TGTGCCAGCAGTGAAGCTAGCGGGGGTGGAGAGACCCAGTACTTC.

The chain employs TRBV10-1 and TRBJ2-1; TRBD2 matches at 11 bases. V was clipped by 5 bases and J by 7 bases; unmatched bases: 4. The CDR3 runs to 14 residues. Per the germline V gene, CDR1 is WNHNN and CDR2 is SYGVQD (reference sequence). CDR3 amino acids: CASSITSGRNEQFF. The CDR3 DNA reads as TGCGCCAGCAGTATAACTAGCGGGAGAAATGAGCAGTTCTTC.

Of note for this clonotype: The germline gene is not matched at one end of the junction; a read error may be the cause. The rearrangement uses TRBV7-7 and TRBJ1-3; D ambiguous. The germline CDR1 and CDR2 sequences are SSHAT and FNYEAQ (reference sequence). This CDR3 contains 13 residues. This CDR3 reads CASSPEYGNTIYF. CDR3 DNA: TGTGCTAGCAGCCCTGAGTACGGAAACACCATATATTTT.

The chain employs TRBV29-1 and TRBJ2-5, with TRBD1 matching over 8 bases. The CDR3 has 15 residues. J lost 2 bases, V lost 1 base, and 6 bases had no gene match. Germline V gives CDR1 SQVTM, CDR2 ANQGSEA. The CDR3 sequence: CSVEVSGGRQETQYF. The DNA for the CDR3 is TGCAGCGTTGAAGTGTCAGGGGGCCGACAAGAGACCCAGTACTTC.